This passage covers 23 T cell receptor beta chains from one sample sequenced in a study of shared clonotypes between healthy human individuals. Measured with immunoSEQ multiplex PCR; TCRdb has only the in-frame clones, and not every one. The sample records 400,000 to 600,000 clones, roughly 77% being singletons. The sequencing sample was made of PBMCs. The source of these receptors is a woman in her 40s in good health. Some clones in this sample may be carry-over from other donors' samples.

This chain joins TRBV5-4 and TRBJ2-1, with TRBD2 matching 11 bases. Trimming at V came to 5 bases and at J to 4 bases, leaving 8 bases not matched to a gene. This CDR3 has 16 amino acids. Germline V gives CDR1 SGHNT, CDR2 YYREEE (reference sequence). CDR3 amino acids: CASSSNSGRAYNEQFF. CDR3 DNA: TGTGCCAGCAGTTCAAATAGCGGGAGGGCTTACAATGAGCAGTTCTTC. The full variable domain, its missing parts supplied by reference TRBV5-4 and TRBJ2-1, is ETGVTQSPTHLIKTRGQQVTLRCSSQSGHNTVSWYQQALGQGPQFIFQYYREEENGRGNFPPRFSGLQFPNYSSELNVNALELDDSALYLCASSSNSGRAYNEQFFGPGTRLTVL.

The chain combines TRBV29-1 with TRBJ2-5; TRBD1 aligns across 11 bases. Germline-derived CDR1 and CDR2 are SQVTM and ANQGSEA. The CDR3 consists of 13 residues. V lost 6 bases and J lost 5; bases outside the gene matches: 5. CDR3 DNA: TGCAGCGTAGCCGGGACAGGGGGGGAGACCCAGTACTTC. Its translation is CSVAGTGGETQYF.

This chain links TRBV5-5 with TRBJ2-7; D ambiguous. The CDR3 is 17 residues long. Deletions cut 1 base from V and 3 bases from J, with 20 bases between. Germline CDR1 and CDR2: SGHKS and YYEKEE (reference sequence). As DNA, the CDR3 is TGTGCCAGCAGCTTGACCGTCGGGCAGTGGACGAACTACGAGCAGTACTTC. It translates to CASSLTVGQWTNYEQYF.

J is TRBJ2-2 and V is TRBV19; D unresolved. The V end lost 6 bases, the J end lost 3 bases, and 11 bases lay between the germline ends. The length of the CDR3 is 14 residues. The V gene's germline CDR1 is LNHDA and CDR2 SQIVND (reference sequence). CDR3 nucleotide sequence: TGTGCCAGTAGCAGGCAGGTCGACACCGGGGAGCTGTTTTTT. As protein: CASSRQVDTGELFF.

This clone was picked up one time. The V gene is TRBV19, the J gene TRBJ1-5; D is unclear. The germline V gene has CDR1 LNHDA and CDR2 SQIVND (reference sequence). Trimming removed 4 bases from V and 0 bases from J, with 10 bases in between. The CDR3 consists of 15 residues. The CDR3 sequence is CASSRGENSNQPQHF. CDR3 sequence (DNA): TGTGCCAGTAGTAGGGGTGAGAATAGCAATCAGCCCCAGCATTTT. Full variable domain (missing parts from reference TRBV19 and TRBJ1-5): DGGITQSPKYLFRKEGQNVTLSCEQNLNHDAMYWYRQDPGQGLRLIYYSQIVNDFQKGDIAEGYSVSREKKESFPLTVTSAQKNPTAFYLCASSRGENSNQPQHFGDGTRLSIL.

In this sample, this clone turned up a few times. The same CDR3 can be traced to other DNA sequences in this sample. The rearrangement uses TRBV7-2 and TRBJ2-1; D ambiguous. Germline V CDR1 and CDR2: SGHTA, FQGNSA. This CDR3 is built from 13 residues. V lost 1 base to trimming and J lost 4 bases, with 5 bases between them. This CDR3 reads CASSLGPYNEQFF. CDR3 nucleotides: TGTGCCAGCAGCTTAGGGCCGTACAATGAGCAGTTCTTC. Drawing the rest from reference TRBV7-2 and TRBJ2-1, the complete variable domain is GAGVSQSPSNKVTEKGKDVELRCDPISGHTALYWYRQSLGQGLEFLIYFQGNSAPDKSGLPSDRFSAERTGGSVSTLTIQRTQQEDSAVYLCASSLGPYNEQFFGPGTRLTVL.

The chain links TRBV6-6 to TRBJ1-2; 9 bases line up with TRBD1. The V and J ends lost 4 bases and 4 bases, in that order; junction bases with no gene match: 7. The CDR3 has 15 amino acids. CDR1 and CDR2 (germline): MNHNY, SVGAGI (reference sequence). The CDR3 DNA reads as TGTGCCAGCAGTTCGCCGGGACAGGGACCCTATGGCTACACCTTC. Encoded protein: CASSSPGQGPYGYTF.

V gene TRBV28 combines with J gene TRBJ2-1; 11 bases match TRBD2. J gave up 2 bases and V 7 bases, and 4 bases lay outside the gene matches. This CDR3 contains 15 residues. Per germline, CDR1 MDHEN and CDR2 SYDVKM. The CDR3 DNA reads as TGTGCCAGCAACCCGACTAGCGGGGCCTACAATGAGCAGTTCTTC. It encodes CASNPTSGAYNEQFF. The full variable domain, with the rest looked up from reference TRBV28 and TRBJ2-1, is DVKVTQSSRYLVKRTGEKVFLECVQDMDHENMFWYRQDPGLGLRLIYFSYDVKMKEKGDIPEGYSVSREKKERFSLILESASTNQTSMYLCASNPTSGAYNEQFFGPGTRLTVL.

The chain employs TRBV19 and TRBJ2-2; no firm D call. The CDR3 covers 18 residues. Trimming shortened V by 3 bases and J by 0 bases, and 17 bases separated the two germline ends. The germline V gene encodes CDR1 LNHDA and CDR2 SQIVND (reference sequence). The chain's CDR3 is CASSINAVSQTNTGELFF. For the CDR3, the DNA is TGTGCCAGTAGTATTAACGCTGTTAGCCAAACGAACACCGGGGAGCTGTTTTTT.

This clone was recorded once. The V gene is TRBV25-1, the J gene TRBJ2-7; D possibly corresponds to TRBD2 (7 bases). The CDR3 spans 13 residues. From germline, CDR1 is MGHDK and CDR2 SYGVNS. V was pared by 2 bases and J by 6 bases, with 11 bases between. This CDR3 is CASSEPGGGEQYF. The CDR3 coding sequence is TGTGCCAGCAGTGAACCGGGGGGCGGCGAGCAGTACTTC.

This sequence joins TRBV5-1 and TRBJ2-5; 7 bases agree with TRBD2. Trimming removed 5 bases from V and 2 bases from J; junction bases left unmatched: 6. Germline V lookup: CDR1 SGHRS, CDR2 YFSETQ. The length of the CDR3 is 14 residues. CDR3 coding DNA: TGCGCCAGCAGTGGGGGACTACTTCAAGAGACCCAGTACTTC. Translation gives CASSGGLLQETQYF.

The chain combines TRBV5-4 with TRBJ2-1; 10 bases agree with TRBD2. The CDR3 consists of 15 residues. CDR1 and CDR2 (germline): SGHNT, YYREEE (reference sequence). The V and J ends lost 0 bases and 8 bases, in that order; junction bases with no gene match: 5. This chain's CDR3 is CASSLASGSWDEQFF. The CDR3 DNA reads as TGTGCCAGCAGCTTGGCTAGCGGGAGTTGGGATGAGCAGTTCTTC.

Written as DNA, the CDR3 is TGTGCCAGCAGCCCGGGGAGCACAGATACGCAGTATTTT. Protein product: CASSPGSTDTQYF. The chain links TRBV7-8 to TRBJ2-3; D is possibly TRBD2 (5 bases). Per germline, CDR1 SGHVS and CDR2 FQNEAQ. This CDR3 region has 13 residues. Trimming removed 5 bases from V and 0 bases from J, with 6 bases in between.

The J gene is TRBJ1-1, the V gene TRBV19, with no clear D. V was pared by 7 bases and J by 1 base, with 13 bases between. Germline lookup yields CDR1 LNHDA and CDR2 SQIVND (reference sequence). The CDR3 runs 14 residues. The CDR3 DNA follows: TGTGCCAGTACCAAGGTCAGCAAGAACACTGAAGCTTTCTTT. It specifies CASTKVSKNTEAFF.

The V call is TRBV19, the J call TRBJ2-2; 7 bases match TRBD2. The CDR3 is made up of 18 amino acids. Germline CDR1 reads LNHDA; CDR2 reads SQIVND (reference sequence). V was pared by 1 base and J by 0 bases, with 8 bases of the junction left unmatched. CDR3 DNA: TGTGCCAGTAGTATAGGTGATAGCGGGCCTACGAACACCGGGGAGCTGTTTTTT. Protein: CASSIGDSGPTNTGELFF.

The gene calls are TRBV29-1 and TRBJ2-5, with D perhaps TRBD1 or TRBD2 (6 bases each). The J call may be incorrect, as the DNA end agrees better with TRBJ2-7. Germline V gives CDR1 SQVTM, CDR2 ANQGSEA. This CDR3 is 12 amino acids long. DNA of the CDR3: TGCAGCGTGGGGGGCAGCCAGTACGAGCAGTACTTC. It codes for CSVGGSQYEQYF.

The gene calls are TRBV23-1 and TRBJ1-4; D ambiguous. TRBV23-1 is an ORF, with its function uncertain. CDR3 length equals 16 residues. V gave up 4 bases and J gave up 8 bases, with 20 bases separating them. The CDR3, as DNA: TGCGCCAGCAGTCTAGAGCTGGACGGGAGGGAAGAAAAACTGTTTTTT. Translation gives CASSLELDGREEKLFF.

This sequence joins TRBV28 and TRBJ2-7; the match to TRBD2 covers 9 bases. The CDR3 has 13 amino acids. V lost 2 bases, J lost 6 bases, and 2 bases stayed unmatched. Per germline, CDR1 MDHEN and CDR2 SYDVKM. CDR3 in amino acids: CASSLQREVEQYF. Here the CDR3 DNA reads TGTGCCAGCAGTTTACAGCGGGAGGTCGAGCAGTACTTC.

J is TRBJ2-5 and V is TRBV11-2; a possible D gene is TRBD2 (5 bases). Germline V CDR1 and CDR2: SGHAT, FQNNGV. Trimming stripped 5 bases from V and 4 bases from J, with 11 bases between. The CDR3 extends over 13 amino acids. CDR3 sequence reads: CASSAGLRETQYF. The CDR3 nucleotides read TGTGCCAGCAGCGCGGGCCTACGAGAGACCCAGTACTTC.

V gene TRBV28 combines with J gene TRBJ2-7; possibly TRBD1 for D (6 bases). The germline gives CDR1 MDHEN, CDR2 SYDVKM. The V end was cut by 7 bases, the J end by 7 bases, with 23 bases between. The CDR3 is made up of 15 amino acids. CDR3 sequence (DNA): TGTGCCAGCACCACCTCAGGGGCAGGGGCAAGGGAGCAGTACTTC. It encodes CASTTSGAGAREQYF.

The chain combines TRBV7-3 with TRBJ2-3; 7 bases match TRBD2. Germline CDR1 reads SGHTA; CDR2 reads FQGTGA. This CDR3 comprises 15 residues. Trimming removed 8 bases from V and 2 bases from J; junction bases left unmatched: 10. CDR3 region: CASSRASGLTDTQYF. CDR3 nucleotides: TGTGCCAGCTCGCGGGCTAGCGGACTCACAGATACGCAGTATTTT.

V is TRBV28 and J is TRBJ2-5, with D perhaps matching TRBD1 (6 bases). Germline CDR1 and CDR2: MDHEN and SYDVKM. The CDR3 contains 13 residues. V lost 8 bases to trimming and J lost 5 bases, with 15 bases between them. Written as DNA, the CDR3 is TGTGCCAGCGCGACCGGGACACAGGAGACCCAGTACTTC. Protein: CASATGTQETQYF.

Here the CDR3 DNA reads TGTGCCAGTACCCCGGGACAAGTGAACACCGGGGAGCTGTTTTTT. Its protein is CASTPGQVNTGELFF. This chain links TRBV19 with TRBJ2-2; maybe TRBD1 (6 bases). The CDR3 runs to 15 residues. CDR1 and CDR2 from the germline V gene are LNHDA and SQIVND (reference sequence). V was pared by 7 bases and J by 1 base, with 13 bases between.